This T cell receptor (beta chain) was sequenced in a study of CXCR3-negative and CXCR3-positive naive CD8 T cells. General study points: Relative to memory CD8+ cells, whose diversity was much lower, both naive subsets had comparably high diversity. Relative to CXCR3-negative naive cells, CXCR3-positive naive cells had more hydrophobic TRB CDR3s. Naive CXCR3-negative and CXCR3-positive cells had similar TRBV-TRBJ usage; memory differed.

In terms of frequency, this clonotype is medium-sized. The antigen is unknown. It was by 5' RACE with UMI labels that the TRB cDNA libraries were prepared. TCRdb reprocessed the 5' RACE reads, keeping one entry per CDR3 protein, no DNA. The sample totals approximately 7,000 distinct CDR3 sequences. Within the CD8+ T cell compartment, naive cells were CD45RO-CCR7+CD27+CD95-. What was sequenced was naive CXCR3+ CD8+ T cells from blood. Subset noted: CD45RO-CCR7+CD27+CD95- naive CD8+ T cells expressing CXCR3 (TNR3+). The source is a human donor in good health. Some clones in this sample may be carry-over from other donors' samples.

The CDR3 spells CSVDRTGLGYTF. The chain has TRBV29-1 and TRBJ1-2; no DNA is available, so the TRBD1 call from TCRdb remains unchecked. Germline V gene sequence: CDR1 SQVTM, CDR2 ANQGSEA. The length of the CDR3 is 12 residues. The whole variable domain, filled in from reference TRBV29-1 and TRBJ1-2, reads SAVISQKPSRDICQRGTSLTIQCQVDSQVTMMFWYRQQPGQSLTLIATANQGSEATYESGFVIDKFPISRPNLTFSTLTVSNMSPEDSSIYLCSVDRTGLGYTFGSGTRLTVV.